Shown below are 8 T cell receptor beta chains from a single sample sequenced in a study of shared clonotypes between healthy human individuals (dated by TCRdb to 2018 to 2020). Library method: the immunoSEQ multiplex PCR assay. Here the immuneACCESS table is served through TCRdb, limited to in-frame sequences with V and J called. Missing clones are a known gap in these copies; in checked studies unresolved V genes cover under half, and the rest lacks a known reason. The sample table shows over 850,000 clones, and around 82% are seen once. 0.5% to 0.6% of the sample goes to the ten largest clones. Sequenced material: memory CD4+ T cells from PBMCs. This specimen's cell subset or site label, per the study, means: CD45RA-negative fraction. These receptors all come from a man between 18 and 29 years old in good health. Some clones in this sample may be carry-over from other donors' samples.

The rearrangement links TRBV28 to TRBJ2-5; no clear D. CDR1 MDHEN and CDR2 SYDVKM come from the germline V gene. CDR3 length: 12 amino acids. Trimming pared 8 bases from V and 11 bases from J, leaving 18 bases between. CDR3: CASSIGQSKQYF. For the CDR3, the DNA is TGTGCCAGCTCCATAGGGCAGTCCAAGCAGTACTTC.

V and J are TRBV7-2 and TRBJ1-1; D is perhaps TRBD1 (6 bases). V was cut by 2 bases and J by 4 bases, with 14 bases left in between. Germline values: CDR1 SGHTA, CDR2 FQGNSA. This CDR3 comprises 15 residues. This CDR3 reads CASSLMDSSITEAFF. The CDR3, as DNA: TGTGCCAGCAGCTTAATGGACAGTTCAATCACTGAAGCTTTCTTT.

This sequence joins TRBV14 and TRBJ2-1; 13 bases are shared with TRBD2. J gave up 7 bases and V 4 bases, and 4 bases lay outside the gene matches. Per germline, CDR1 SGHDN and CDR2 FVKESK. The CDR3 has 15 amino acids. The CDR3 spells CASSPTSGRGNEQFF. CDR3 DNA sequence: TGTGCCAGCAGCCCCACTAGCGGGAGGGGTAATGAGCAGTTCTTC.

The rearrangement uses TRBV7-9 and TRBJ2-6, with 8 bases fitting TRBD1. After removal of 6 bases from V and 0 bases from J, the junction contained 7 bases not matched to a gene. The CDR3 is 17 amino acids. From germline, CDR1 is SEHNR and CDR2 FQNEAQ (reference sequence). The CDR3 DNA reads as TGTGCCAGCAGTCGAGCCACAGGGGGCTCTGGGGCCAACGTCCTGACTTTC. Translation gives CASSRATGGSGANVLTF. Full variable domain (rest looked up from reference TRBV7-9 and TRBJ2-6): DTGVSQNPRHKITKRGQNVTFRCDPISEHNRLYWYRQTLGQGPEFLTYFQNEAQLEKSRLLSDRFSAERPKGSFSTLEIQRTEQGDSAMYLCASSRATGGSGANVLTFGAGSRLTVL.

The chain links TRBV7-3 to TRBJ2-2, with D tentatively TRBD1 (5 bases). CDR1 and CDR2 from the germline V gene are SGHTA and FQGTGA. This CDR3 is built from 13 residues. Trimming pared 10 bases from V and 0 bases from J, leaving 9 bases between. For the CDR3, the DNA is TGTGCCACTGGACAAACGAACACCGGGGAGCTGTTTTTT. Amino acids: CATGQTNTGELFF.

The rearrangement joins TRBV5-1 to TRBJ2-5, with 12 positions matching TRBD1. CDR1 is SGHRS and CDR2 is YFSETQ in the germline V gene. Trimming removed 3 bases from V and 3 bases from J; junction bases left unmatched: 3. This CDR3 has 15 residues. For the CDR3, the DNA is TGCGCCAGCAGCTGGGGGACAGGGGGCGAAGAGACCCAGTACTTC. This gives the protein CASSWGTGGEETQYF.

This clone was detected once. V gene TRBV19 combines with J gene TRBJ2-6; 9 nucleotides align to TRBD1. Germline assignment: CDR1 LNHDA and CDR2 SQIVND (reference sequence). The CDR3 sequence is 18 residues long. J lost 2 bases, V lost 5 bases, and 10 bases had no gene match. The CDR3 DNA reads TGTGCCAGTAGTCCGCTCCTGGGGACAGGGACTGGGGCCAACGTCCTGACTTTC. The encoded protein is CASSPLLGTGTGANVLTF.

The V gene is TRBV6-5, the J gene TRBJ2-7; D is perhaps TRBD2 (5 bases). CDR3 size: 15 residues. V lost 6 bases, J lost 2 bases, and 17 bases lay in between. The germline gives CDR1 MNHEY, CDR2 SVGAGI. DNA of the CDR3: TGTGCCAGCAGCCTAGGCGCGGGCCCAACCTACGAGCAGTACTTC. Its translation: CASSLGAGPTYEQYF.